This T cell receptor beta chain was recovered during a study of cytomegalovirus exposure and HLA in healthy donors. Overall study results and limits: In an earlier analysis, most TCR beta V segments were productive about 87% or about 30% of the time. For TCR beta chains, V- and J-gene trimming was later linked to a missense DCLRE1C variant.

60 Vbeta and 13 Jbeta primers were used in PCR. Clones were read by immunoSEQ multiplex PCR, and TCRdb kept only the in-frame ones, dropping some. The sample contains 150,000 to 200,000 clones, 65% to 85% of which appear only once. Germline trimming cut 0 bases from V and 10 bases from J; bases unmatched to any gene: 5. The germline V gene has CDR1 SGHTA and CDR2 FQGNSA. CDR3 length: 14 amino acids. This clone has only a few counts. The antigen is undetermined. The origin of this receptor is a woman under 40 in good health and CMV-seropositive. This sequence joins TRBV7-2 and TRBJ2-1; 8 bases line up with TRBD2. What was sequenced was PBMCs. This CDR3 is CASSLAGLVGEQFF. CDR3 DNA: TGTGCCAGCAGCTTAGCGGGACTAGTAGGCGAGCAGTTCTTC.